A single sample gave rise to the 29 T cell receptor beta chains below, sequenced in a study of shared clonotypes between healthy human individuals. Assay: immunoSEQ multiplex PCR; the TCRdb copy retains only in-frame clones and omits some. This sample carries about 690,000 clones, 90% of them seen once, and the ten largest clones take 34%. Material: memory CD8+ T cells from PBMCs. Subset reported: CD45RO+ cells pooled with CCR7-negative TemRA cells. The receptors stem from a man younger than 35 in good health. Some clones in this sample may be carry-over from other donors' samples.

This chain joins TRBV5-6 and TRBJ1-2; D is undetermined. The CDR3 runs 15 residues. Germline CDR1 reads SGHDT; CDR2 reads YYEEEE. The V and J ends lost 2 bases and 0 bases respectively, with 11 bases between them. CDR3 loop: CASSFGSAANYGYTF. In nucleotides, the CDR3 is TGTGCCAGCAGCTTCGGGTCAGCAGCTAACTATGGCTACACCTTC.

V gene TRBV7-9 combines with J gene TRBJ1-4; tentative D call: TRBD1 (6 bases). The CDR3 has 16 amino acids. V was cut by 5 bases and J by 0 bases, with 13 bases left in between. Germline V lookup: CDR1 SEHNR, CDR2 FQNEAQ (reference sequence). CDR3 in amino acids: CASSIWDTPTNEKLFF. CDR3 nucleotide sequence: TGTGCCAGCAGCATATGGGACACCCCAACTAATGAAAAACTGTTTTTT.

The chain links TRBV15 to TRBJ1-1; D gene ambiguous. V lost 8 bases to trimming and J lost 0 bases, with 7 bases between them. This CDR3 spans 12 amino acids. From germline, CDR1 is LNHNV and CDR2 YYDKDF (reference sequence). In DNA, the CDR3 is TGTGCCACCGGCGGACTGAACACTGAAGCTTTCTTT. Protein: CATGGLNTEAFF.

This chain joins TRBV5-8 and TRBJ2-7; TRBD2 might be the D (6 bases). Looked up from germline, CDR1 is SGHTS and CDR2 is YDEGEE. Trimming cost V 6 bases and J 0 bases, with 16 bases left between them. The CDR3 has 15 amino acids. CDR3 residues: CASNRLAGFSYEQYF. The CDR3 coding sequence is TGTGCCAGCAACCGCCTGGCGGGGTTCTCCTACGAGCAGTACTTC. Supplemented by reference TRBV5-8 and TRBJ2-7, the full variable domain reads EAGVTQSPTHLIKTRGQQATLRCSPISGHTSVYWYQQALGLGLQFLLWYDEGEERNRGNFPPRFSGRQFPNYSSELNVNALELEDSALYLCASNRLAGFSYEQYFGPGTRLTVT.

This chain uses TRBV6-5 with TRBJ2-3; 7 bases match TRBD2. After removal of 5 bases from V and 5 bases from J, the junction contained 4 bases not matched to a gene. CDR1 is MNHEY and CDR2 is SVGAGI in the germline V gene. This CDR3 spans 13 amino acids. The CDR3 bases are TGTGCCAGCAGTACGGGAGGCTTAGATACGCAGTATTTT. It translates to CASSTGGLDTQYF.

This chain joins TRBV27 and TRBJ2-5; 8 bases agree with TRBD1. The CDR3 is 14 amino acids. Trimming at V came to 5 bases and at J to 5 bases, leaving 7 bases not matched to a gene. CDR1 is MNHEY and CDR2 is SMNVEV in the germline V gene (reference sequence). CDR3 in amino acids: CASSRRQGMETQYF. The CDR3 DNA is TGTGCCAGCAGTCGAAGACAGGGGATGGAGACCCAGTACTTC.

The gene calls are TRBV6-5 and TRBJ2-3; D is unclear. Germline V gene sequence: CDR1 MNHEY, CDR2 SVGAGI. The CDR3 length is 15 residues. The V and J ends lost 0 bases and 5 bases respectively, with 12 bases between them. The CDR3 protein is CASSYSGANGDTQYF. The CDR3 DNA reads TGTGCCAGCAGTTACTCCGGCGCGAATGGAGATACGCAGTATTTT.

In nucleotides, the CDR3 is TGTGCCAGCAGTTTAGAGCTAGCGGGAGCCGATGAGCAGTTCTTC. Translation gives CASSLELAGADEQFF. V gene TRBV27 combines with J gene TRBJ2-1; 10 bases are a match to TRBD2. The V and J ends lost 2 bases and 8 bases, in that order; junction bases with no gene match: 6. The CDR3 runs to 15 residues. Germline V gene lookup returns CDR1 MNHEY and CDR2 SMNVEV (reference sequence).

This rearrangement joins TRBV10-3 to TRBJ2-1, with 14 bases identical to TRBD2. The CDR3 sequence is 16 residues long. J was trimmed by 5 bases and V by 5 bases; bases with no gene match: 5. Looked up from germline, CDR1 is ENHRY and CDR2 is SYGVKD. The chain's CDR3 is CAISTAGLAGDNEQFF. CDR3 nucleotide sequence: TGTGCCATCAGTACCGCGGGACTAGCGGGAGACAATGAGCAGTTCTTC.

The chain is built from TRBV7-3 and TRBJ2-7; 7 bases map to TRBD1. This CDR3 has 15 residues. With 5 bases clipped from V and 2 bases from J, the junction kept 9 bases outside the gene matches. Germline V lookup: CDR1 SGHTA, CDR2 FQGTGA. This CDR3 is CASSLTTGTTYEQYF. The CDR3 DNA sequence: TGTGCCAGCAGCCTCACGACAGGGACGACCTACGAGCAGTACTTC.

J is TRBJ2-3 and V is TRBV4-3; 7 nucleotides agree with TRBD2. CDR3 length equals 19 residues. In germline, CDR1 is LGHNA, CDR2 YSLEER. The V gene end was trimmed by 1 base and the J gene end by 2 bases; junction bases not matched to a gene: 15. This CDR3 reads CASSQVPGGWRAYTDTQYF. The CDR3 nucleotides read TGCGCCAGCAGCCAAGTCCCGGGGGGATGGCGGGCCTACACAGATACGCAGTATTTT.

The chain combines TRBV14 with TRBJ2-3, with 7 bases identical to TRBD2. CDR3 size: 14 residues. Germline V gene lookup returns CDR1 SGHDN and CDR2 FVKESK. The V segment lost 6 bases and the J segment 4 bases; nucleotides outside the gene matches: 7. CDR3 sequence reads: CASSMGGPPDTQYF. In DNA form, the CDR3 reads TGTGCCAGCAGTATGGGAGGGCCCCCAGATACGCAGTATTTT. Full variable domain (missing parts from reference TRBV14 and TRBJ2-3): EAGVTQFPSHSVIEKGQTVTLRCDPISGHDNLYWYRRVMGKEIKFLLHFVKESKQDESGMPNNRFLAERTGGTYSTLKVQPAELEDSGVYFCASSMGGPPDTQYFGPGTRLTVL.

This clone was picked up one time. The V and J genes are TRBV16 and TRBJ1-4, with a possible D match to TRBD1 (5 bases). Between the trimmed V and J ends, which lost 5 bases and 8 bases, there was a span of 18 bases. The CDR3 consists of 15 residues. Germline-derived CDR1 and CDR2 are KGHSY and FQNENV. The CDR3 sequence: CASSSTVAGREKLFF. The CDR3 region has the DNA TGTGCCAGCAGCTCGACAGTGGCCGGCCGGGAAAAACTGTTTTTT.

The V and J genes are TRBV10-3 and TRBJ2-1, with 12 bases that match TRBD2. The CDR3 has 16 residues. The germline V gene has CDR1 ENHRY and CDR2 SYGVKD. Trimming at V came to 6 bases and at J to 4 bases, leaving 7 bases not matched to a gene. CDR3 amino acids: CAISAGLAGKYNEQFF. The CDR3 DNA reads as TGTGCCATCAGCGCCGGACTAGCGGGAAAATACAATGAGCAGTTCTTC.

This sequence joins TRBV2 and TRBJ2-2, with 9 positions matching TRBD2. J was trimmed by 0 bases and V by 2 bases; bases with no gene match: 10. Germline V gene lookup returns CDR1 SNHLY and CDR2 FYNNEI. This CDR3 comprises 19 residues. The CDR3 sequence: CASSERREGRLPNTGELFF. The CDR3 region has the DNA TGTGCCAGCAGTGAACGGCGGGAGGGCCGTCTCCCGAACACCGGGGAGCTGTTTTTT.

This chain uses TRBV5-6 with TRBJ2-3; D not resolved. This CDR3 is 13 amino acids long. Germline values: CDR1 SGHDT, CDR2 YYEEEE. The V end was cut by 7 bases, the J end by 2 bases, with 11 bases between. The CDR3 loop reads CASSREPTDTQYF. CDR3 coding DNA: TGTGCCAGCTCCAGAGAACCCACAGATACGCAGTATTTT.

The chain combines TRBV18 with TRBJ2-1; TRBD2 is a possible D gene (6 bases). The CDR3 extends over 15 amino acids. The V end was cut by 2 bases, the J end by 10 bases, with 18 bases between. Germline-derived CDR1 and CDR2 are KGHSH and LQKENI. CDR3 loop: CASSPSRDSPPEQFF. Here the CDR3 DNA reads TGTGCCAGCTCACCATCCCGGGACTCCCCTCCCGAGCAGTTCTTC.

The chain carries TRBV27 and TRBJ2-7; possibly TRBD2 for D (6 bases). The germline V gene encodes CDR1 MNHEY and CDR2 SMNVEV (reference sequence). The V end was cut by 7 bases, the J end by 7 bases, with 26 bases between. The CDR3 sequence is 16 residues long. The CDR3 reads CASTRGRGAGLGEQYF. The CDR3 nucleotides read TGTGCCAGCACCCGAGGTCGAGGGGCGGGGTTAGGGGAGCAGTACTTC.

The chain combines TRBV9 with TRBJ2-3; 8 bases fit TRBD2. The CDR3 is 16 residues long. With V trimmed by 0 bases and J by 2 bases, 5 bases remained unmatched. Per the germline V gene, CDR1 is SGDLS and CDR2 is YYNGEE. DNA of the CDR3: TGTGCCAGCAGCGTAGCCAGCGGGAGAATCACAGATACGCAGTATTTT. Its protein is CASSVASGRITDTQYF.

Comment on this clone: This specimen includes other DNA sequences encoding the same CDR3. The V gene is TRBV9, the J gene TRBJ2-5; D perhaps matches TRBD1 (6 bases). CDR1 and CDR2 (germline): SGDLS, YYNGEE. This CDR3 contains 14 residues. The V and J ends lost 4 bases and 0 bases respectively, with 10 bases between them. The CDR3 region has the DNA TGTGCCAGCAGCCCCAGGACAGACCAAGAGACCCAGTACTTC. This gives the protein CASSPRTDQETQYF.

CDR3 residues: CASSQTRVNEQFF. The CDR3 region has the DNA TGTGCCAGCAGCCAGACTAGAGTCAATGAGCAGTTCTTC. This chain joins TRBV14 and TRBJ2-1; a possible D gene is TRBD2 (6 bases). This CDR3 is built from 13 residues. Trimming stripped 3 bases from V and 6 bases from J, with 9 bases between. Germline CDR1 reads SGHDN; CDR2 reads FVKESK.

This chain uses TRBV19 with TRBJ2-3, with 13 bases fitting TRBD2. Trimming took 4 bases from V and 0 from J; bases not matched to a gene: 7. The CDR3 length is 18 residues. Germline V gene lookup returns CDR1 LNHDA and CDR2 SQIVND (reference sequence). The CDR3 protein is CASSTPGLAGPSTDTQYF. CDR3 DNA: TGTGCCAGTAGTACTCCGGGACTAGCGGGACCTAGCACAGATACGCAGTATTTT.

The chain carries TRBV15 and TRBJ2-7; D is tentatively TRBD1 or TRBD2 (5 bases each). V lost 5 bases to trimming and J lost 2 bases, with 13 bases between them. Germline assignment: CDR1 LNHNV and CDR2 YYDKDF (reference sequence). The CDR3 runs 14 residues. CDR3 in amino acids: CATSPRDGTYEQYF. CDR3 coding DNA: TGTGCCACCAGCCCCCGGGACGGGACCTACGAGCAGTACTTC.

The chain carries TRBV21-1 and TRBJ2-7; the table names TRBD1, a call not compared with the DNA. TRBV21-1 is a known pseudogene. The length of the CDR3 is 19 residues. The CDR3: CASSPIWGQFRDFSYEQYF. The DNA for the CDR3 is TGTGCCAGCAGCCCGATATGGGGACAGTTCCGGGACTTCTCCTACGAGCAGTACTTC.

V is TRBV15 and J is TRBJ1-1; D unclear. Trimming left V 5 bases short and J 4 bases short, with 11 bases between. From germline, CDR1 is LNHNV and CDR2 YYDKDF (reference sequence). The CDR3 has 13 amino acids. The CDR3 loop is CATSRKIGTEAFF. CDR3 coding DNA: TGTGCCACCAGCCGAAAAATAGGCACTGAAGCTTTCTTT.

Remarks on this clone: Other DNA sequences of this sample code for an identical CDR3. V usage is TRBV28 and J usage is TRBJ2-3; D possibly corresponds to TRBD2 (6 bases). The V gene's germline CDR1 is MDHEN and CDR2 SYDVKM. The CDR3 runs to 14 residues. The V end was cut by 2 bases, the J end by 3 bases, with 9 bases between. The CDR3 reads CASSLTRGTDTQYF. CDR3 DNA: TGTGCCAGCAGTTTAACGCGGGGAACAGATACGCAGTATTTT.

The chain is built from TRBV9 and TRBJ2-5, with 12 bases matching TRBD2. V lost 4 bases, J lost 2 bases, and 9 bases stayed unmatched. The germline CDR1 and CDR2 sequences are SGDLS and YYNGEE. The CDR3 sequence is 17 residues long. The CDR3 reads CASSPGGLAGGQETQYF. As DNA, the CDR3 is TGTGCCAGCAGCCCGGGGGGCCTAGCGGGAGGGCAAGAGACCCAGTACTTC. The full variable domain, completed using reference TRBV9 and TRBJ2-5, is DSGVTQTPKHLITATGQRVTLRCSPRSGDLSVYWYQQSLDQGLQFLIQYYNGEERAKGNILERFSAQQFPDLHSELNLSSLELGDSALYFCASSPGGLAGGQETQYFGPGTRLLVL.

This rearrangement joins TRBV19 to TRBJ2-1; 7 bases map to TRBD1. Trimming took 9 bases from V and 2 from J; bases not matched to a gene: 4. The germline CDR1 and CDR2 sequences are LNHDA and SQIVND (reference sequence). The CDR3 spans 13 residues. The CDR3: CASEDRTYNEQFF. CDR3 coding DNA: TGTGCCAGCGAGGACAGGACCTACAATGAGCAGTTCTTC.

V gene TRBV19 combines with J gene TRBJ2-1; D is possibly TRBD2 (5 bases). V was trimmed by 5 bases and J by 7 bases, leaving 18 bases between them. CDR1 is LNHDA and CDR2 is SQIVND in the germline V gene (reference sequence). CDR3 size: 15 residues. CDR3 residues: CASSPRTRVLNEQFF. CDR3 sequence (DNA): TGTGCCAGTAGTCCTAGGACTCGCGTGCTAAATGAGCAGTTCTTC. Drawing the rest from reference TRBV19 and TRBJ2-1, the complete variable domain is DGGITQSPKYLFRKEGQNVTLSCEQNLNHDAMYWYRQDPGQGLRLIYYSQIVNDFQKGDIAEGYSVSREKKESFPLTVTSAQKNPTAFYLCASSPRTRVLNEQFFGPGTRLTVL.